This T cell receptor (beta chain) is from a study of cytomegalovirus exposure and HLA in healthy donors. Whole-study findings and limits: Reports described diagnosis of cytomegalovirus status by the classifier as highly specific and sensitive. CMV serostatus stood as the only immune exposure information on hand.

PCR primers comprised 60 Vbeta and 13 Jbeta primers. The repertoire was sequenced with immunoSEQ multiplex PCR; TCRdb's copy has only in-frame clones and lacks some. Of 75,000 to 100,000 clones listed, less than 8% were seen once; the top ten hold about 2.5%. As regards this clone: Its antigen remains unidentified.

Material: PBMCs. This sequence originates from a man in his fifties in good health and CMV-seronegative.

As DNA, the CDR3 is TGTGCCAGCCGTGGGGGGGTAGGAGGCTACACCTTC. Encoded protein: CASRGGVGGYTF. The chain links TRBV27 to TRBJ1-2; weak D call: TRBD1 (5 bases). Trimming removed 8 bases at V and 8 bases at J, with 15 bases between. From germline, CDR1 is MNHEY and CDR2 SMNVEV (reference sequence). There are 12 residues in the CDR3.